One sample yielded the 27 T cell receptor beta chains listed below, sequenced in a study of identical twins. Via MiXCR, TCRdb re-called the 5' RACE reads, giving one row per CDR3 protein. In the table there are around 570,000 distinct CDR3 sequences, 9.5% to 10% of which are singletons. This sample was also put to use in a study of yellow fever vaccine responses in identical twins.

What was sequenced was PBMCs. These receptors were obtained from a young woman in good health.

The chain recombines TRBV18 with TRBJ2-7; D is unresolved. Trimming took 3 bases from V and 7 from J, leaving 13 bases between them. CDR1 is KGHSH and CDR2 is LQKENI in the germline V gene. CDR3 length: 13 amino acids. The CDR3 reads CASSPSAQMEQYF. Here the CDR3 DNA reads TGTGCCAGCTCACCCAGCGCACAAATGGAGCAGTACTTC. Full variable domain (outside the CDR3, taken from reference TRBV18 and TRBJ2-7): NAGVMQNPRHLVRRRGQEARLRCSPMKGHSHVYWYRQLPEEGLKFMVYLQKENIIDESGMPKERFSAEFPKEGPSILRIQQVVRGDSAAYFCASSPSAQMEQYFGPGTRLTVT.

This clonotype has at least ten counts. The rearrangement uses TRBV3-1 and TRBJ2-1; D is unclear. The CDR3 length is 12 residues. Germline loops: CDR1 LGHDT, CDR2 YNNKEL (reference sequence). V lost 4 bases and J lost 4, with 5 bases in between. The CDR3: CASSRGYNEQFF. The CDR3, as DNA: TGTGCCAGCAGCCGGGGATACAATGAGCAGTTCTTC.

In its sample, this clonotype was seen many times. CDR3 sequence (DNA): TGTGCCAGCAGCTCGGAATTAAGCAATGAGCAGTTCTTC. It is translated as CASSSELSNEQFF. V usage is TRBV7-9 and J usage is TRBJ2-1; D gene unclear. The CDR3 consists of 13 residues. Germline loops: CDR1 SEHNR, CDR2 FQNEAQ (reference sequence). V was shortened by 4 bases and J by 6 bases, with 10 bases between the two germline ends.

V is TRBV2 and J is TRBJ2-3; 16 positions agree with TRBD2. The V segment lost 6 bases and the J segment 5 bases; nucleotides outside the gene matches: 17. CDR1 and CDR2 (germline): SNHLY, FYNNEI. The CDR3 spans 20 residues. The CDR3 bases are TGTGCCAGCAGGCAAATGGGACTAGCGGGAGGGACCACCGTTCGAGATACGCAGTATTTT. Protein: CASRQMGLAGGTTVRDTQYF.

This clonotype has just a few counts. The chain is built from TRBV29-1 and TRBJ2-1; TRBD2 matches at 12 bases. This CDR3 spans 14 amino acids. V was pared by 8 bases and J by 6 bases, with 8 bases of the junction left unmatched. Germline loops: CDR1 SQVTM, CDR2 ANQGSEA. CDR3: CSPRLAGDSNEQFF. CDR3 in DNA: TGCAGCCCCCGACTAGCGGGAGATTCCAATGAGCAGTTCTTC.

Many counts were recorded for this clonotype. The chain couples TRBV7-9 to TRBJ2-3; D perhaps matches TRBD2 (5 bases). Germline CDR1 is SEHNR and CDR2 is FQNEAQ (reference sequence). Trimming removed 3 bases at V and 5 bases at J, with 9 bases between. There are 13 residues in the CDR3. The CDR3 spells CASSLFEGDTQYF. CDR3 nucleotides: TGTGCCAGCAGCTTGTTTGAGGGAGATACGCAGTATTTT.

The table lists this clonotype with a few counts. The chain employs TRBV29-1 and TRBJ1-5, with D unresolved. The CDR3 has 13 amino acids. Trimming removed 6 bases at V and 0 bases at J, with 9 bases between. CDR1 is SQVTM and CDR2 is ANQGSEA in the germline V gene. CDR3 sequence: CSVADGSNQPQHF. The CDR3 DNA sequence: TGCAGCGTGGCTGACGGTAGCAATCAGCCCCAGCATTTT.

This clonotype was recorded a few times. The chain has TRBV5-1 and TRBJ2-7; D unresolved. The CDR3 runs 14 residues. The germline V gene encodes CDR1 SGHRS and CDR2 YFSETQ. Trimming shortened V by 4 bases and J by 4 bases, and 15 bases separated the two germline ends. In nucleotides, the CDR3 is TGCGCCAGCAGCCCGTCCTTAACACAATACGAGCAGTACTTC. The encoded protein is CASSPSLTQYEQYF.

This clonotype was seen only a few times. The chain is built from TRBV24-1 and TRBJ2-7, with D unclear. The germline CDR1 and CDR2 sequences are KGHDR and SFDVKD. The CDR3 has 14 amino acids. V lost 3 bases and J 3 bases, leaving 11 bases between the germline ends. This chain's CDR3 is CATSDKDLYYEQYF. The CDR3 DNA reads TGTGCCACCAGTGATAAGGACCTCTACTACGAGCAGTACTTC.

This clonotype was observed a handful of times. The chain links TRBV20-1 to TRBJ1-1, with D possibly TRBD1 on 5 matching bases. This CDR3 contains 14 residues. Germline loops: CDR1 DFQATT, CDR2 SNEGSKA (reference sequence). V was cut by 5 bases and J by 0 bases, with 13 bases left in between. The CDR3 coding sequence is TGCAGTGCTCTCCTTGGGGGGGTGAACACTGAAGCTTTCTTT. The encoded protein is CSALLGGVNTEAFF.

At least ten counts were recorded for this clonotype. The rearrangement joins TRBV7-2 to TRBJ2-3; D gene uncertain. The CDR3 is 16 residues long. Trimming took 4 bases from V and 1 from J, leaving 15 bases between them. Germline V gene data show CDR1 as SGHTA and CDR2 as FQGNSA. CDR3: CASSSRREARTDTQYF. The CDR3 DNA sequence: TGTGCCAGCAGCTCACGGAGAGAGGCTCGCACAGATACGCAGTATTTT. The full variable domain, rest sourced from reference TRBV7-2 and TRBJ2-3, is GAGVSQSPSNKVTEKGKDVELRCDPISGHTALYWYRQSLGQGLEFLIYFQGNSAPDKSGLPSDRFSAERTGGSVSTLTIQRTQQEDSAVYLCASSSRREARTDTQYFGPGTRLTVL.

The gene calls are TRBV6-5 and TRBJ2-3; D may be TRBD2 (7 bases). The length of the CDR3 is 17 residues. Germline CDR1 is MNHEY and CDR2 is SVGAGI. Trimming stripped 4 bases from V and 6 bases from J, with 23 bases between. The CDR3 is CASSFKGPGGRADTQYF. CDR3 DNA: TGTGCCAGCAGTTTCAAAGGGCCCGGGGGGCGGGCGGATACGCAGTATTTT.

This chain links TRBV24-1 with TRBJ2-2, with D possibly called TRBD1 or TRBD2 (6 bases each). Per germline, CDR1 KGHDR and CDR2 SFDVKD. CDR3 length equals 14 residues. The V end lost 5 bases, the J end lost 5 bases, and 11 bases lay between the germline ends. The CDR3 DNA is TGTGCCACCAGTGCCCTAGGGGGGACCGGGGAGCTGTTTTTT. It specifies CATSALGGTGELFF.

The rearrangement links TRBV29-1 to TRBJ2-7, with no clear D. Germline CDR1 is SQVTM and CDR2 is ANQGSEA. Trimming removed 1 base at V and 2 bases at J, with 6 bases between. CDR3 length equals 12 residues. The CDR3 coding sequence is TGCAGCGTTGAAGGCAGGACCTACGAGCAGTACTTC. It specifies CSVEGRTYEQYF.

The chain couples TRBV2 to TRBJ2-1; 7 nucleotides match TRBD2. In germline, CDR1 is SNHLY, CDR2 FYNNEI. The CDR3 totals 15 residues. V shed 6 bases, J shed 0 bases, and the junction held 5 bases outside the gene matches. This CDR3 reads CASRIAGGSYNEQFF. In DNA, the CDR3 is TGTGCCAGCAGAATAGCGGGCGGCTCCTACAATGAGCAGTTCTTC.

This clonotype appeared a few times. The CDR3 DNA sequence: TGCAGCGTTGGGAGGGGCCAGAGGAACACTGAAGCTTTCTTT. This gives the protein CSVGRGQRNTEAFF. The genes are TRBV29-1 and TRBJ1-1; D perhaps matches TRBD1 (5 bases). From germline, CDR1 is SQVTM and CDR2 ANQGSEA. The CDR3 loop spans 14 amino acids. V lost 4 bases and J 1 base, leaving 13 bases between the germline ends.

J is TRBJ2-5 and V is TRBV10-3, with D uncertain. CDR1 is ENHRY and CDR2 is SYGVKD in the germline V gene. Trimming cost V 8 bases and J 0 bases, with 7 bases left between them. There are 12 residues in the CDR3. Here the CDR3 DNA reads TGTGCCATCTCAACAGACCAAGAGACCCAGTACTTC. Protein sequence: CAISTDQETQYF.

This chain joins TRBV15 and TRBJ2-3; D is perhaps TRBD1 (6 bases). Germline CDR1 reads LNHNV; CDR2 reads YYDKDF (reference sequence). The V end was cut by 5 bases, the J end by 0 bases, with 21 bases between. This CDR3 has 18 amino acids. CDR3 protein: CATSGRGQRASSTDTQYF. For the CDR3, the DNA is TGTGCCACCAGCGGGAGAGGACAGAGAGCGTCTAGCACAGATACGCAGTATTTT.

The rearrangement links TRBV11-2 to TRBJ1-2; 8 nucleotides line up with TRBD1. The CDR3 is 15 amino acids. The ends lost 5 bases at V and 7 bases at J; junction bases unmatched: 12. Germline-derived CDR1 and CDR2 are SGHAT and FQNNGV. Written as DNA, the CDR3 is TGTGCCAGCAGCCCTAGCCTAGACAGGGGTGGTGGCTACACCTTC. Translation gives CASSPSLDRGGGYTF. The full variable domain, rest sourced from reference TRBV11-2 and TRBJ1-2, is EAGVAQSPRYKIIEKRQSVAFWCNPISGHATLYWYQQILGQGPKLLIQFQNNGVVDDSQLPKDRFSAERLKGVDSTLKIQPAKLEDSAVYLCASSPSLDRGGGYTFGSGTRLTVV.

The chain recombines TRBV12-5 with TRBJ2-3; 9 bases fit TRBD2. Germline V gives CDR1 LGHNT, CDR2 FRNRAP. V shed 4 bases, J shed 2 bases, and the junction held 7 bases outside the gene matches. This CDR3 is 16 amino acids long. In DNA, the CDR3 is TGTGCTAGTGGTTCGGGACTAGCAGATAACACAGATACGCAGTATTTT. This encodes CASGSGLADNTDTQYF.

The gene calls are TRBV15 and TRBJ2-3; perhaps TRBD2 as D (5 bases). Trimming took 8 bases from V and 5 from J, leaving 14 bases between them. This CDR3 has 13 amino acids. Germline CDR1 and CDR2: LNHNV and YYDKDF (reference sequence). The CDR3 region has the DNA TGTGCCACCGGAGGCTTCGTTGGAGATACGCAGTATTTT. Its translation: CATGGFVGDTQYF.

This clonotype came up a few times. The chain employs TRBV7-9 and TRBJ2-6; TRBD1 agrees at 9 bases. Trimming cost V 5 bases and J 3 bases; bases outside gene matches: 5. The germline CDR1 and CDR2 sequences are SEHNR and FQNEAQ (reference sequence). This CDR3 is built from 16 residues. CDR3: CASSPTGGRGANVLTF. As DNA, the CDR3 is TGTGCCAGCAGCCCAACAGGGGGCCGTGGGGCCAACGTCCTGACTTTC.

This clonotype occurred a few times. The rearrangement uses TRBV12-3 or TRBV12-4 and TRBJ2-7; D tentatively fits TRBD1 or TRBD2 (5 bases each). The CDR3 consists of 14 residues. V dropped 6 bases and J dropped 2 bases, with 14 bases sitting between them. CDR3 region: CASSLVGVAYEQYF. The CDR3 nucleotides are TGTGCCAGCAGCCTCGTGGGGGTAGCCTACGAGCAGTACTTC.

The sample holds a few counts of this clonotype. V usage is TRBV6-1 and J usage is TRBJ2-7; TRBD2 might be the D (7 bases). This CDR3 contains 15 residues. V was cut by 6 bases and J by 5 bases, with 20 bases left in between. Germline CDR1 reads MNHNS; CDR2 reads SASEGT. CDR3 in amino acids: CASRGSGWGGDEQYF. The CDR3 coding sequence is TGTGCCAGCAGGGGTAGTGGGTGGGGGGGCGACGAGCAGTACTTC.

The table lists this clonotype with a few counts. This chain connects TRBV12-3 or TRBV12-4 to TRBJ2-3, with 8 bases fitting TRBD2. Trimming took 5 bases from V and 3 from J; bases not matched to a gene: 10. The CDR3 is 16 residues long. The CDR3 sequence is CASSLRPGGETDTQYF. The DNA of the CDR3 is TGTGCCAGCAGTCTTCGTCCCGGGGGGGAAACAGATACGCAGTATTTT.

This clonotype came up many times. This chain connects TRBV28 to TRBJ2-3; TRBD2 is a possible D gene (7 bases). V was pared by 5 bases and J by 2 bases, with 17 bases between. The CDR3 is 16 residues long. Per germline, CDR1 MDHEN and CDR2 SYDVKM. In DNA form, the CDR3 reads TGTGCCAGCAGTCCCCTAGGGGGGGACAACACAGATACGCAGTATTTT. It is translated as CASSPLGGDNTDTQYF.

The chain joins TRBV7-2 to TRBJ1-2, with 8 bases identical to TRBD1. This CDR3 comprises 14 residues. Losses at the gene ends were 1 base for V and 5 bases for J; bases not matched to a gene: 3. Germline loops: CDR1 SGHTA, CDR2 FQGNSA. CDR3 residues: CASSLGTGLYGYTF. The CDR3 DNA reads TGTGCCAGCAGCTTAGGGACAGGGTTATATGGCTACACCTTC.